The rows below give T cell receptor beta chains drawn from one sample of a study of blood T cell repertoires in COVID-19. Libraries were prepared by immunoSEQ multiplex PCR; TCRdb keeps only in-frame clonotypes and omits some of them. The profile covers approximately 100,000 clones, with roughly 89% appearing a single time and 5.7% taken by the ten largest. The sequencing input was peripheral blood. The source is an older man with acute or convalescent COVID-19. Both conserved end residues are part of each CDR3. Fields, in order: D gene, V gene, J gene, clone size, CDR3 protein, CDR3 DNA. A D gene is named only where the DNA matches it firmly. Clone sizes are given selectively: once, few, many, or a class where the clone is expanded.

D: NA
V: TRBV5-1
J: TRBJ1-1
size: NA
CDR3: CASSLEQGLNTEAFF
DNA: TGCGCCAGCAGCTTAGAACAGGGCCTGAACACTGAAGCTTTCTTT

D: TRBD1
V: TRBV6-6
J: TRBJ2-7
size: once
CDR3: CASSYYDRGLYEQYF
DNA: TGTGCCAGCAGTTACTACGACAGGGGGCTCTACGAGCAGTACTTC

D: TRBD1
V: TRBV5-1
J: TRBJ1-1
size: NA
CDR3: CASSFVGGQVTEAFF
DNA: TGCGCCAGCAGCTTCGTAGGGGGCCAGGTCACTGAAGCTTTCTTT

D: TRBD1
V: TRBV13
J: TRBJ1-6
size: few
CDR3: CASSYGTDTYSPLHF
DNA: TGTGCCAGCAGCTACGGGACAGACACCTATTCACCCCTCCACTTT

D: TRBD1
V: TRBV19
J: TRBJ1-6
size: once
CDR3: CASRTGGSGSPLHF
DNA: TGTGCCAGTAGGACAGGGGGCTCTGGTTCACCCCTCCACTTT

D: TRBD2
V: TRBV11-3
J: TRBJ2-1
size: NA
CDR3: CASSPGGSYNEQFF
DNA: TGTGCCAGCAGCCCGGGGGGCTCCTACAATGAGCAGTTCTTC

D: TRBD1
V: TRBV29-1
J: TRBJ2-1
size: NA
CDR3: CSVDRGQSYNEQFF
DNA: TGCAGCGTGGACAGGGGGCAGTCTTACAATGAGCAGTTCTTC

D: TRBD1
V: TRBV9
J: TRBJ1-1
size: once
CDR3: CASSVNPGQGSINTEAFF
DNA: TGTGCCAGCAGCGTAAACCCGGGACAGGGGTCCATAAACACTGAAGCTTTCTTT

D: NA
V: TRBV4-1
J: TRBJ2-2
size: NA
CDR3: CASRFSGSSGELFF
DNA: TGCGCCAGCAGATTCTCGGGGAGTTCCGGGGAGCTGTTTTTT

D: NA
V: TRBV6-5
J: TRBJ1-2
size: NA
CDR3: CASSQPGRESYTF
DNA: TGTGCCAGCAGTCAACCGGGGAGGGAAAGCTACACCTTC

D: TRBD1
V: TRBV25-1
J: TRBJ2-7
size: once
CDR3: CASSELDRGSYEQYF
DNA: TGTGCCAGCAGTGAATTGGACAGGGGCTCCTACGAGCAGTACTTC

D: NA
V: TRBV6-5
J: TRBJ1-6
size: NA
CDR3: CASSYSLGGRPLHF
DNA: TGTGCCAGCAGTTACTCGCTGGGGGGGAGGCCCCTCCACTTT

D: NA
V: TRBV10-3
J: TRBJ2-3
size: NA
CDR3: CAISEGTTLVTDTQYF
DNA: TGTGCCATCAGTGAAGGGACAACCCTGGTGACAGATACGCAGTATTTT

D: NA
V: TRBV6-5
J: TRBJ2-7
size: NA
CDR3: CASSYSGTPSYEQYF
DNA: TGTGCCAGCAGTTACTCAGGGACACCATCCTACGAGCAGTACTTC

D: TRBD2
V: TRBV5-6
J: TRBJ2-7
size: NA
CDR3: CASSSSGFTYEQYF
DNA: TGTGCCAGCAGCTCTAGCGGTTTCACCTACGAGCAGTACTTC